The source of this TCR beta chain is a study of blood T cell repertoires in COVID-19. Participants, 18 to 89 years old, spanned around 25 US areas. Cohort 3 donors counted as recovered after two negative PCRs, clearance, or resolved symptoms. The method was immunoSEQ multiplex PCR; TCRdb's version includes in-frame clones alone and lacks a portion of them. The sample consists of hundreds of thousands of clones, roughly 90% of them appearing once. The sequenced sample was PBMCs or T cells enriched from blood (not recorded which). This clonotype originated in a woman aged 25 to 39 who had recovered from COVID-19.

This CDR3 is CASSHRVHEQYF. CDR3 DNA sequence: TGTGCCAGCAGCCACAGGGTCCACGAGCAGTACTTC. V gene TRBV6-2 or TRBV6-3 combines with J gene TRBJ2-7; D is perhaps TRBD1 (6 bases). Between the trimmed V and J ends, which lost 6 bases and 5 bases, there was a span of 11 bases. This CDR3 contains 12 residues. Germline V lookup: CDR1 MNHEY, CDR2 SVGEGT.